This T cell receptor beta chain was sequenced during a study of blood T cell repertoires in COVID-19. Across the whole study: Whether acute or convalescent, the COVID-19 samples came from the United States, Italy and Spain. PBMCs, B-cell-depleted T cells, or T cells provided the cDNA or gDNA that made up the material.

This CDR3 is built from 14 residues. Germline V gene sequence: CDR1 SNHLY, CDR2 FYNNEI. The trim removed 4 bases at V and 5 bases at J, leaving 7 bases unmatched. Sequencing was performed with immunoSEQ multiplex PCR; in TCRdb, only in-frame clones are kept and a portion is missing. This table has approximately 210,000 clones, roughly 84% appearing once. Sequencing was done on a sample of peripheral blood. The rearrangement joins TRBV2 to TRBJ2-7; 8 nucleotides align to TRBD2. The clonotype comes from a man aged 40-55 years with active or convalescent COVID-19. The DNA for the CDR3 is TGTGCCAGCAGTGTGCGACTAGCGAGGCACGAGCAGTACTTC. Translation: CASSVRLARHEQYF.